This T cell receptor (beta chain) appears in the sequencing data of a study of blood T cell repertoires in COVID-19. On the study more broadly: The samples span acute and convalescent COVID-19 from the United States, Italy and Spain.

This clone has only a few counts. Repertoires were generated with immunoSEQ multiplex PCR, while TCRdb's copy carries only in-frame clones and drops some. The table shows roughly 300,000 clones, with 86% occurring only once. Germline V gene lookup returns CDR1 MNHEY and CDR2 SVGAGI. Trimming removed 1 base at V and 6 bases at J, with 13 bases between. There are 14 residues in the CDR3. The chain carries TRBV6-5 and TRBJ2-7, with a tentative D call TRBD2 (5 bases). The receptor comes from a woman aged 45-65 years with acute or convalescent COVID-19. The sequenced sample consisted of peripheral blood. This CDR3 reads CASSYLLHAGEQYF. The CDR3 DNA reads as TGTGCCAGCAGTTACTTACTCCACGCGGGCGAGCAGTACTTC.